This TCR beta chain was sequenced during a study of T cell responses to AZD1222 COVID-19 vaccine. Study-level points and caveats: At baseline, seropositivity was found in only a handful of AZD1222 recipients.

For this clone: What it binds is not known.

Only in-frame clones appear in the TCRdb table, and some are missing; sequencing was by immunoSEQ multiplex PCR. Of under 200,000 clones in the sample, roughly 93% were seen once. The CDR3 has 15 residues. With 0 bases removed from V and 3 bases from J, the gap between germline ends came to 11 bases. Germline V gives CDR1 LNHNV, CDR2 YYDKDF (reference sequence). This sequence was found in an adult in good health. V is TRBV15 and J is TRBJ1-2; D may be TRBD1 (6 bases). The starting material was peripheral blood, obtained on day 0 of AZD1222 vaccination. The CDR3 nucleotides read TGTGCCACCAGCAGAGATGGTGCAGGGGACTATGGCTACACCTTC. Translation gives CATSRDGAGDYGYTF.